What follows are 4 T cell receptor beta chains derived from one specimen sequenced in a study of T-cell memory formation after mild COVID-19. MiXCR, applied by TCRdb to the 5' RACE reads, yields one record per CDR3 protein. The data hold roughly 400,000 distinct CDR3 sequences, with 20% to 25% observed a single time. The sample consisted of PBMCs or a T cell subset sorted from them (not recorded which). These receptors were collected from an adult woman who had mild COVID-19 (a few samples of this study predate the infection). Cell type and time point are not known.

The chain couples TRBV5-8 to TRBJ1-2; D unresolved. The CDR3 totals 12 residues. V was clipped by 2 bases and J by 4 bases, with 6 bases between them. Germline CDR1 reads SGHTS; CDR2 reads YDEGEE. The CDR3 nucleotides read TGTGCCAGCAGCTTAACGCCCTATGGCTACACCTTC. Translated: CASSLTPYGYTF.

The CDR3 here is CASSLRRINTGELFF. The CDR3, as DNA: TGTGCCAGCAGCTTACGCAGGATCAACACCGGGGAGCTGTTTTTT. The chain recombines TRBV7-2 with TRBJ2-2; D is unresolved. The germline V and J ends were trimmed by 2 bases and 2 bases, with 9 bases remaining between them. The CDR3 spans 15 residues. Germline assignment: CDR1 SGHTA and CDR2 FQGNSA.

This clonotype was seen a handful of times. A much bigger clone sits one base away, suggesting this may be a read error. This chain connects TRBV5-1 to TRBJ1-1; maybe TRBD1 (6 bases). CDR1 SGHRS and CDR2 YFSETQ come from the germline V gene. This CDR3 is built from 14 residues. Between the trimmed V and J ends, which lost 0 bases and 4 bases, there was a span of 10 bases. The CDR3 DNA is TGCGCCAGCAGCTTGGGACAGGCGAGCACTGAAGCTTTCTTT. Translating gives CASSLGQASTEAFF.

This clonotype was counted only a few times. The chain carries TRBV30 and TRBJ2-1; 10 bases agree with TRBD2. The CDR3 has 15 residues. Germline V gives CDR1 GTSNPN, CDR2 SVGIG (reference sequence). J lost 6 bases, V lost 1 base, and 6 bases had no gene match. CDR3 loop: CAWSAGLALVNEQFF. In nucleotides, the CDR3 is TGTGCCTGGAGTGCGGGACTAGCGTTAGTCAATGAGCAGTTCTTC.